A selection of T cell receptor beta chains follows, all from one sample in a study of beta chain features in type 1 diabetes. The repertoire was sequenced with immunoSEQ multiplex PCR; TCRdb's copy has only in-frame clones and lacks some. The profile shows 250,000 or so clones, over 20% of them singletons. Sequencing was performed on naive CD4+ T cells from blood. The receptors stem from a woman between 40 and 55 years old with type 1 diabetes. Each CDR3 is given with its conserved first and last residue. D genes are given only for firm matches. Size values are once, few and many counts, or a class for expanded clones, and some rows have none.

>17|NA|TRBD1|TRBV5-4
CASSDGTGILSVNEQFF
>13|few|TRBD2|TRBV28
CASSLWAGGEQFF
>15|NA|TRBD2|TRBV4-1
CASRPSGSITDTQYF
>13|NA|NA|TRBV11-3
CASSISGTGELFF
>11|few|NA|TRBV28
CASSLFYEQFF
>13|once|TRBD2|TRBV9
CASSVAGLAKQFF
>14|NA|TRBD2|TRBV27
CASKPSGRTDTQYF
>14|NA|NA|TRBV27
CASSLAGRNYGYTF
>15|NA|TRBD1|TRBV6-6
CASSGSGTGAQPQHF
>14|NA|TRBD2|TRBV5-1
CASSQGLEGGELFF
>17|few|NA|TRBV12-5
CASGLVRAAGSYNEQFF
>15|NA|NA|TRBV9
CASSARGSGPDTQYF
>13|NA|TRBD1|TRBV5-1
CASSSGQLYGYTF
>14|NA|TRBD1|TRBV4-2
CASSLGQGGEEQFF
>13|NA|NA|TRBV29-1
CSVGRRLNEKLFF
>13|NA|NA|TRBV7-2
CASSFGQQETQYF
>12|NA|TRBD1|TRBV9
CASSGTGIEAFF
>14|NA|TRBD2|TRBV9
CASSNLAGVDEQFF
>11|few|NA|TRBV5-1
CASSSGDTQYF
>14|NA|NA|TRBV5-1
CASSLLASDGGYTF
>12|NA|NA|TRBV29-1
CSVDEGDTEAFF
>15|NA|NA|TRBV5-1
CASSLASQNTGELFF
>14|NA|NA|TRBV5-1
CASSLRQGLDTQYF
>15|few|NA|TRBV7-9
CASSLAGAGNQPQHF
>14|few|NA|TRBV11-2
CASSPSTSSNTQYF
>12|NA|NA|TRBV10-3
CAISVGRETQYF
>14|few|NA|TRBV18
CASSPGTGQETQYF